This passage covers 20 T cell receptor beta chains from one sample sequenced in a study of shared clonotypes between healthy human individuals. Only in-frame clones appear in the TCRdb table, and some are missing; sequencing was by immunoSEQ multiplex PCR. The table records about 480,000 clones, 79% of them present only once. Sequenced: PBMCs. These receptors came from a woman in her 40s in good health. Some clones in this sample may be carry-over from other donors' samples.

The V and J genes are TRBV6-6 and TRBJ1-5; D uncertain. Germline V gene data show CDR1 as MNHNY and CDR2 as SVGAGI (reference sequence). The CDR3 sequence is 15 residues long. The V end was cut by 4 bases, the J end by 0 bases, with 10 bases between. The CDR3 protein is CASSSGLYSNQPQHF. The CDR3 nucleotides read TGTGCCAGCAGTTCCGGTCTCTATAGCAATCAGCCCCAGCATTTT.

The rearrangement links TRBV5-4 to TRBJ2-3; 8 bases map to TRBD1. The ends lost 0 bases at V and 2 bases at J; junction bases unmatched: 2. There are 15 residues in the CDR3. Germline V gene sequence: CDR1 SGHNT, CDR2 YYREEE (reference sequence). CDR3 in amino acids: CASSLAQGATDTQYF. The CDR3 DNA sequence: TGTGCCAGCAGCTTGGCGCAGGGGGCCACAGATACGCAGTATTTT.

The chain has TRBV29-1 and TRBJ2-3; 12 bases fit TRBD1. Germline assignment: CDR1 SQVTM and CDR2 ANQGSEA. Losses at the gene ends were 2 bases for V and 3 bases for J; bases not matched to a gene: 6. CDR3 length equals 16 residues. CDR3 in amino acids: CSVEPGQGASTDTQYF. The CDR3 DNA reads TGCAGCGTTGAACCGGGACAGGGGGCAAGTACAGATACGCAGTATTTT.

The chain joins TRBV5-6 to TRBJ1-5, with a possible D match to TRBD1 (5 bases). The CDR3 is made up of 17 amino acids. V shed 3 bases and J shed 0 bases, with 16 bases lying between them. Germline lookup yields CDR1 SGHDT and CDR2 YYEEEE. This CDR3 reads CASSSNHDRYSNQPQHF. CDR3 sequence (DNA): TGTGCCAGCAGCTCAAACCACGACAGATATAGCAATCAGCCCCAGCATTTT.

The chain links TRBV10-1 to TRBJ1-1; D unclear. Trimming took off 6 bases at V and 1 base at J, with 12 bases between the two ends. The CDR3 extends over 14 amino acids. Germline CDR1 WNHNN, CDR2 SYGVQD (reference sequence). The CDR3 sequence is CASRASDGNTEAFF. The CDR3 nucleotides read TGCGCCAGCAGGGCGTCTGACGGGAACACTGAAGCTTTCTTT.

The chain couples TRBV18 to TRBJ2-1; the match to TRBD1 covers 11 bases. The CDR3 extends over 15 amino acids. V gave up 4 bases and J gave up 8 bases; unmatched junction bases: 7. Germline CDR1 KGHSH, CDR2 LQKENI. Written as DNA, the CDR3 is TGTGCCAGCTCACTGGGACAGGGGGATGTCGATGAGCAGTTCTTC. Translating gives CASSLGQGDVDEQFF.

The V call is TRBV30, the J call TRBJ1-2, with D unresolved. The V end was cut by 1 base, the J end by 8 bases, with 8 bases between. CDR1 is GTSNPN and CDR2 is SVGIG in the germline V gene (reference sequence). There are 11 residues in the CDR3. In DNA, the CDR3 is TGTGCCTGGAGTGCCGGGGAGGGCTACACCTTC. Its translation: CAWSAGEGYTF.

V usage is TRBV7-9 and J usage is TRBJ1-3; D gene uncertain. The CDR3 runs to 13 residues. Trimming removed 7 bases from V and 3 bases from J, with 10 bases in between. Germline V CDR1 and CDR2: SEHNR, FQNEAQ (reference sequence). CDR3 loop: CASKTGGGNTIYF. As DNA, the CDR3 is TGTGCCAGCAAAACGGGAGGTGGAAACACCATATATTTT.

The V call is TRBV19, the J call TRBJ2-5, with a weak D call TRBD1 (8 bases). The ends were cut back, 6 bases at V and 1 base at J, with 15 bases in the middle. The CDR3 contains 15 residues. Germline CDR1 and CDR2: LNHDA and SQIVND (reference sequence). CDR3 loop: CASSNRGGFQETQYF. DNA of the CDR3: TGTGCCAGTAGCAACAGGGGGGGGTTCCAAGAGACCCAGTACTTC.

The rearrangement links TRBV15 to TRBJ2-1, with TRBD2 identical over 7 bases. CDR3 length: 13 amino acids. Germline V gene lookup returns CDR1 LNHNV and CDR2 YYDKDF (reference sequence). V lost 2 bases, J lost 9 bases, and 4 bases stayed unmatched. CDR3 nucleotides: TGTGCCACCAGCAGAACTAGCGTCGGTGAGCAGTTCTTC. The encoded protein is CATSRTSVGEQFF. The whole variable domain, filled in from reference TRBV15 and TRBJ2-1, reads DAMVIQNPRYQVTQFGKPVTLSCSQTLNHNVMYWYQQKSSQAPKLLFHYYDKDFNNEADTPDNFQSRRPNTSFCFLDIRSPGLGDTAMYLCATSRTSVGEQFFGPGTRLTVL.

V gene TRBV27 combines with J gene TRBJ1-1; D uncertain. V lost 0 bases to trimming and J lost 3 bases, with 11 bases between them. This CDR3 contains 15 residues. The germline V gene has CDR1 MNHEY and CDR2 SMNVEV (reference sequence). CDR3 amino acids: CASSLSGHGDTEAFF. CDR3 DNA: TGTGCCAGCAGTTTATCTGGCCACGGGGACACTGAAGCTTTCTTT.

The rearrangement joins TRBV5-4 to TRBJ2-1; maybe TRBD2 (5 bases). The V end lost 4 bases, the J end lost 5 bases, and 7 bases lay between the germline ends. Germline-derived CDR1 and CDR2 are SGHNT and YYREEE (reference sequence). There are 12 residues in the CDR3. The CDR3 protein is CASSKGDNEQFF. CDR3 nucleotides: TGTGCCAGCAGCAAGGGAGACAATGAGCAGTTCTTC.

The count of this clone is one. The chain has TRBV4-3 and TRBJ2-3; D not resolved. The CDR3 has 15 amino acids. Trimming removed 1 base at V and 2 bases at J, with 10 bases between. Germline-derived CDR1 and CDR2 are LGHNA and YSLEER. The CDR3 sequence: CASSQARSVTDTQYF. The DNA of the CDR3 is TGCGCCAGCAGCCAAGCAAGGAGTGTCACAGATACGCAGTATTTT.

This clone turned up a few times. The V call is TRBV7-8, the J call TRBJ2-3; D perhaps matches TRBD2 (6 bases). Per the germline V gene, CDR1 is SGHVS and CDR2 is FQNEAQ. The germline V and J ends were trimmed by 1 base and 2 bases, with 10 bases remaining between them. The CDR3 spans 15 residues. This CDR3 reads CASSLEAGHTDTQYF. CDR3 coding DNA: TGTGCCAGCAGCTTAGAGGCGGGGCACACAGATACGCAGTATTTT.

As for this clone: A single base is all that separates this from a far larger clone, so a read error is likely. At the DNA level, this CDR3 is encoded by other sequences in the same sample as well. The genes are TRBV5-1 and TRBJ1-1, with D unclear. CDR3 length: 13 amino acids. Trimming stripped 4 bases from V and 5 bases from J, with 12 bases between. Germline-derived CDR1 and CDR2 are SGHRS and YFSETQ. The CDR3 loop reads CASSPRTGTEAFF. CDR3 bases: TGCGCCAGCAGCCCAAGGACGGGGACTGAAGCTTTCTTT.

The gene calls are TRBV7-9 and TRBJ2-5, with D unresolved. Germline values: CDR1 SEHNR, CDR2 FQNEAQ (reference sequence). CDR3 size: 15 residues. Between the trimmed V and J ends, which lost 1 base and 3 bases, there was a span of 12 bases. CDR3 in DNA: TGTGCCAGCAGCTTAGGATCTCTAAACGAAGAGACCCAGTACTTC. It codes for CASSLGSLNEETQYF.

This clone was observed a single time. V usage is TRBV7-8 and J usage is TRBJ2-5; 7 positions match TRBD1. With the DNA end fitting TRBJ2-7 better, the J assignment may be wrong. The CDR3 consists of 14 residues. Germline assignment: CDR1 SGHVS and CDR2 FQNEAQ. The CDR3 spells CASSPRRQGYEQYF. DNA of the CDR3: TGTGCCAGCAGCCCAAGGCGACAGGGCTACGAGCAGTACTTC.

V and J are TRBV9 and TRBJ2-1; the D is unclear. Germline loops: CDR1 SGDLS, CDR2 YYNGEE. This CDR3 contains 16 residues. V was shortened by 0 bases and J by 4 bases, with 14 bases between the two germline ends. CDR3 loop: CASSVASSRPYNEQFF. CDR3 DNA sequence: TGTGCCAGCAGCGTAGCTTCGTCCAGACCATACAATGAGCAGTTCTTC.

The V gene is TRBV6-1, the J gene TRBJ1-2; 9 bases match TRBD1. The V and J ends lost 2 bases and 6 bases, in that order; junction bases with no gene match: 4. The CDR3 has 14 amino acids. Per germline, CDR1 MNHNS and CDR2 SASEGT. The CDR3 region has the DNA TGTGCCAGCAGTGAACAACAGGGGGCGAATGGCTACACCTTC. Translating it yields CASSEQQGANGYTF.

The CDR3 loop reads CAISPAGGYNSPLHF. In nucleotides, the CDR3 is TGTGCCATCAGTCCAGCAGGGGGATATAATTCACCCCTCCACTTT. The rearrangement uses TRBV10-3 and TRBJ1-6; 7 bases align to TRBD1. With 5 bases clipped from V and 4 bases from J, the junction kept 5 bases outside the gene matches. CDR1 is ENHRY, CDR2 SYGVKD, per germline. The CDR3 covers 15 residues.